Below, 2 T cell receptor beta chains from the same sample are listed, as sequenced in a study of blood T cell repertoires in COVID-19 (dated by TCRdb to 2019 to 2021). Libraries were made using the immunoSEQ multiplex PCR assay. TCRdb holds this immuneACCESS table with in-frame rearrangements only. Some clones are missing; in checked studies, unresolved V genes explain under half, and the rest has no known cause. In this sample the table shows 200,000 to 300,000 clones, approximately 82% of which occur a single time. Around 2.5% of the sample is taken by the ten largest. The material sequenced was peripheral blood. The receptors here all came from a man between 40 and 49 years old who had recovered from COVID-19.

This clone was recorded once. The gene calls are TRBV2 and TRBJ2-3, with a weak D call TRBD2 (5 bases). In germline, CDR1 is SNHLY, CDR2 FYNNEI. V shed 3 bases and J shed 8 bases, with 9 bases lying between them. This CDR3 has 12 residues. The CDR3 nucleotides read TGTGCCAGCAGTGATGCGGGTGGTACGCAGTATTTT. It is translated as CASSDAGGTQYF.

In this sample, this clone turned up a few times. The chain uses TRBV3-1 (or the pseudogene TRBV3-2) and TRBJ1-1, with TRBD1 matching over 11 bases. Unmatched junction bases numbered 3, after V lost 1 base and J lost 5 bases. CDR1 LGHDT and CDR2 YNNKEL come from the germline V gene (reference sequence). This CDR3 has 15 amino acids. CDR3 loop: CASSQAGTGGTEAFF. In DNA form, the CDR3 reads TGTGCCAGCAGCCAAGCGGGGACAGGGGGGACTGAAGCTTTCTTT.